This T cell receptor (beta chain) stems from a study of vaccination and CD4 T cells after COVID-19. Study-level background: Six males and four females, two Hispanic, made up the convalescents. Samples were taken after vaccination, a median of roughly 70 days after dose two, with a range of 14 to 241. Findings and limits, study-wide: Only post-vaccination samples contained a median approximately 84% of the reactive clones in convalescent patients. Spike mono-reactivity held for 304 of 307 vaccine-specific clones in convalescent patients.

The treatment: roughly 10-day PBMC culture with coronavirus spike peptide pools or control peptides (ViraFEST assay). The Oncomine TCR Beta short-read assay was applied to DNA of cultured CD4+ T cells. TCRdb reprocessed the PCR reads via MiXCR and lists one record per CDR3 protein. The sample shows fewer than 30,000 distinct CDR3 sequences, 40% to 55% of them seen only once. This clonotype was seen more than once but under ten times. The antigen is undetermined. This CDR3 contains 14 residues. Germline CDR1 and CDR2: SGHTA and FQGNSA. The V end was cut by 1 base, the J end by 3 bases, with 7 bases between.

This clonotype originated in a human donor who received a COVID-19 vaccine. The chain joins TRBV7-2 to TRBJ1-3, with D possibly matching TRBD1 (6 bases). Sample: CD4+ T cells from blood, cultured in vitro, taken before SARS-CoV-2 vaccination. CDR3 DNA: TGTGCCAGCAGCTTAGGGACAGATGGAAACACCATATATTTT. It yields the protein CASSLGTDGNTIYF.